These 31 T cell receptor beta chains originate from one sample sequenced in a study of control samples from healthy donors and cancer patients (TCRdb year 2020). The library was generated by the immunoSEQ multiplex PCR assay. TCRdb re-hosts the immuneACCESS table, in-frame sequences only. Its copies lack some clones; in the studies checked, an unresolved V gene accounts for under half of them, and the cause for the rest is not known. The sample's own table lists some 180,000 clones. The ten largest clones represent less than 2.5% of the sample. What was sequenced was blood. The receptors shown here come from a woman younger than 45 in good health.

V gene TRBV29-1 combines with J gene TRBJ2-1; D remains ambiguous. This CDR3 has 12 amino acids. Trimming removed 4 bases at V and 4 bases at J, with 8 bases between. Per the germline V gene, CDR1 is SQVTM and CDR2 is ANQGSEA. The CDR3 spells CSVVPGYNEQFF. The CDR3 DNA reads TGCAGCGTTGTGCCCGGGTACAATGAGCAGTTCTTC.

The chain has TRBV7-3 and TRBJ1-1, with D uncertain. This CDR3 spans 13 amino acids. Germline CDR1 is SGHTA and CDR2 is FQGTGA. The V and J ends lost 5 bases and 11 bases respectively, with 18 bases between them. CDR3 DNA sequence: TGTGCCAGCAGCCTGGGTTCGGCAAGCGGGGCTTTCTTT. Amino acid sequence: CASSLGSASGAFF.

The chain carries TRBV24-1 and TRBJ1-5, with TRBD1 as a possible D gene (5 bases). V was shortened by 5 bases and J by 3 bases, with 16 bases between the two germline ends. This CDR3 has 16 residues. Germline lookup yields CDR1 KGHDR and CDR2 SFDVKD. The chain's CDR3 is CATSARGGGNNQPQHF. The CDR3 DNA reads as TGTGCCACCAGTGCCCGGGGGGGTGGAAACAATCAGCCCCAGCATTTT.

The gene calls are TRBV30 and TRBJ2-5, with 8 bases fitting TRBD1. J gave up 4 bases and V 4 bases, and 14 bases lay outside the gene matches. The CDR3 has 16 residues. CDR1 and CDR2 from the germline V gene are GTSNPN and SVGIG (reference sequence). The CDR3 reads CAWTFPGRGRRETQYF. CDR3 DNA sequence: TGTGCCTGGACCTTCCCTGGCAGGGGGCGACGAGAGACCCAGTACTTC.

The J gene is TRBJ1-6, the V gene TRBV4-1; the D gene is possibly TRBD1 (5 bases). CDR1 is MGHRA, CDR2 YSYEKL, per germline. The CDR3 runs 15 residues. The V end was cut by 2 bases, the J end by 7 bases, with 12 bases between. This chain's CDR3 is CASSQPRELNSPLHF. The CDR3 DNA follows: TGCGCCAGCAGCCAACCCAGGGAACTCAATTCACCCCTCCACTTT.

The V gene is TRBV5-1, the J gene TRBJ2-1; D gene uncertain. The CDR3 spans 14 residues. Germline lookup yields CDR1 SGHRS and CDR2 YFSETQ. Trimming removed 0 bases from V and 7 bases from J, with 11 bases in between. CDR3 protein: CASSLGAGMNEQFF. CDR3 bases: TGCGCCAGCAGCTTGGGGGCTGGGATGAATGAGCAGTTCTTC.

The rearrangement uses TRBV2 and TRBJ1-1; D is uncertain. Per germline, CDR1 SNHLY and CDR2 FYNNEI. V dropped 7 bases and J dropped 6 bases, with 15 bases sitting between them. This CDR3 comprises 13 residues. In DNA form, the CDR3 reads TGTGCCAGCAAAGGGCCGACTAGGGCTGAAGCTTTCTTT. This codes for CASKGPTRAEAFF.

The chain couples TRBV3-1 (or the pseudogene TRBV3-2) to TRBJ1-1, with TRBD1 matching 8 bases. The trim removed 4 bases at V and 10 bases at J, leaving 5 bases unmatched. CDR1 LGHDT and CDR2 YNNKEL come from the germline V gene (reference sequence). The CDR3 is 12 residues long. This CDR3 is CASSLGQGVAFF. As DNA, the CDR3 is TGTGCCAGCAGCCTAGGACAGGGCGTAGCTTTCTTT.

V gene TRBV3-1 (or the pseudogene TRBV3-2) combines with J gene TRBJ2-7; D may be TRBD2 (5 bases). CDR1 is LGHDT and CDR2 is YNNKEL in the germline V gene (reference sequence). Trimming stripped 0 bases from V and 5 bases from J, with 14 bases between. The CDR3 covers 15 residues. Here the CDR3 DNA reads TGTGCCAGCAGCCAAGATCGAGGGATATTCCACGAGCAGTACTTC. It encodes CASSQDRGIFHEQYF.

This chain joins TRBV24-1 and TRBJ2-3, with TRBD1 matching over 7 bases. After removal of 3 bases from V and 3 bases from J, the junction contained 5 bases not matched to a gene. There are 15 residues in the CDR3. In germline, CDR1 is KGHDR, CDR2 SFDVKD. The CDR3 DNA follows: TGTGCCACCAGTGATCCACAGGGGAAAACAGATACGCAGTATTTT. Its protein is CATSDPQGKTDTQYF.

V is TRBV3-1 (or the pseudogene TRBV3-2) and J is TRBJ1-4, with 7 nucleotides matching TRBD1. Germline V CDR1 and CDR2: LGHDT, YNNKEL (reference sequence). The CDR3 runs to 14 residues. The J segment lost 7 bases and the V segment lost 4 bases, leaving 6 bases of the junction unmatched. The CDR3 region has the DNA TGTGCCAGCAGCCCTAACAGGGGTCTTGAAAAACTGTTTTTT. The encoded protein is CASSPNRGLEKLFF.

The J gene is TRBJ1-5, the V gene TRBV27, with D perhaps matching TRBD1 (6 bases). V lost 3 bases and J 0 bases, leaving 15 bases between the germline ends. The CDR3 extends over 17 amino acids. Per germline, CDR1 MNHEY and CDR2 SMNVEV (reference sequence). Here the CDR3 reads CASSFYQGLYSNQPQHF. In nucleotides, the CDR3 is TGTGCCAGCAGTTTCTATCAGGGGCTTTATAGCAATCAGCCCCAGCATTTT.

V usage is TRBV9 and J usage is TRBJ1-2, with D perhaps TRBD1 (5 bases). Trimming removed 2 bases from V and 9 bases from J, with 14 bases in between. CDR1 and CDR2 (germline): SGDLS, YYNGEE. This CDR3 has 13 amino acids. CDR3 in amino acids: CASSVQGAGRYTF. Here the CDR3 DNA reads TGTGCCAGCAGCGTTCAGGGCGCCGGTCGCTACACCTTC.

The chain links TRBV7-9 to TRBJ1-2, with D perhaps TRBD1 (5 bases). CDR3 length: 17 amino acids. V was cut by 5 bases and J by 0 bases, with 19 bases left in between. The V gene's germline CDR1 is SEHNR and CDR2 FQNEAQ (reference sequence). The CDR3 nucleotides are TGTGCCAGCAGCGGCTGGGACTGGACCGGGTCTAACTATGGCTACACCTTC. Its translation is CASSGWDWTGSNYGYTF. The full variable domain, completed using reference TRBV7-9 and TRBJ1-2, is DTGVSQNPRHKITKRGQNVTFRCDPISEHNRLYWYRQTLGQGPEFLTYFQNEAQLEKSRLLSDRFSAERPKGSFSTLEIQRTEQGDSAMYLCASSGWDWTGSNYGYTFGSGTRLTVV.

The chain carries TRBV28 and TRBJ1-1, with 7 bases fitting TRBD1. J lost 4 bases, V lost 3 bases, and 5 bases had no gene match. Germline V gene sequence: CDR1 MDHEN, CDR2 SYDVKM. This CDR3 comprises 14 residues. CDR3 sequence: CASSFTQGGTEAFF. DNA of the CDR3: TGTGCCAGCAGTTTTACTCAGGGGGGCACTGAAGCTTTCTTT.

The chain recombines TRBV4-1 with TRBJ1-2; D perhaps matches TRBD1 (5 bases). Trimming took 5 bases from V and 7 from J, leaving 11 bases between them. The CDR3 length is 12 residues. CDR1 is MGHRA, CDR2 YSYEKL, per germline. The CDR3 DNA reads TGCGCCAGCAGCGCACGGGGCCCTGGCTACACCTTC. Residues: CASSARGPGYTF.

The chain combines TRBV7-2 with TRBJ1-2; D remains unclear. The V end was cut by 1 base, the J end by 4 bases, with 13 bases between. CDR1 is SGHTA, CDR2 FQGNSA, per germline. The CDR3 sequence is 15 residues long. The CDR3 loop reads CASSLGPANFYGYTF. The CDR3 DNA follows: TGTGCCAGCAGCTTAGGTCCAGCCAACTTCTATGGCTACACCTTC.

The chain has TRBV28 and TRBJ2-1; no firm D call. The CDR3 extends over 13 amino acids. Germline CDR1 and CDR2: MDHEN and SYDVKM. V dropped 3 bases and J dropped 7 bases, with 10 bases sitting between them. The CDR3 here is CASSLLRSNEQFF. The DNA of the CDR3 is TGTGCCAGCAGTTTGCTCAGATCGAATGAGCAGTTCTTC.

This chain joins TRBV7-2 and TRBJ1-3; TRBD1 agrees at 7 bases. Germline-derived CDR1 and CDR2 are SGHTA and FQGNSA. The CDR3 is 13 amino acids. Trimming removed 4 bases from V and 3 bases from J; junction bases left unmatched: 0. The CDR3 is CASSSGGGNTIYF. The DNA for the CDR3 is TGTGCCAGCAGCTCAGGGGGTGGAAACACCATATATTTT.

The genes are TRBV9 and TRBJ1-3; TRBD1 is a possible D gene (6 bases). Germline V CDR1 and CDR2: SGDLS, YYNGEE. This CDR3 spans 14 amino acids. With 2 bases removed from V and 4 bases from J, the gap between germline ends came to 10 bases. CDR3 sequence reads: CASSVTDRGNTIYF. Here the CDR3 DNA reads TGTGCCAGCAGCGTCACGGACAGAGGAAACACCATATATTTT.

This chain connects TRBV2 to TRBJ2-2; D is possibly TRBD1 or TRBD2 (5 bases each). The V and J ends lost 2 bases and 5 bases respectively, with 27 bases between them. The CDR3 loop spans 20 amino acids. Germline V gene sequence: CDR1 SNHLY, CDR2 FYNNEI. The CDR3, as DNA: TGTGCCAGCAGTGAATTCGGGACGGTGACTCGAAGTGACCTTACCGGGGAGCTGTTTTTT. Protein sequence: CASSEFGTVTRSDLTGELFF.

The chain recombines TRBV3-1 (or the pseudogene TRBV3-2) with TRBJ2-7; D unresolved. The ends were cut back, 6 bases at V and 5 bases at J, with 8 bases in the middle. Germline V gene data show CDR1 as LGHDT and CDR2 as YNNKEL (reference sequence). The CDR3 is made up of 11 amino acids. For the CDR3, the DNA is TGTGCCAGCAGACAGCGAAACGAGCAGTACTTC. Its translation is CASRQRNEQYF.

The chain links TRBV19 to TRBJ2-7; D is tentatively TRBD1 or TRBD2 (5 bases each). The CDR3 covers 19 residues. V lost 4 bases, J lost 0 bases, and 25 bases lay in between. CDR1 and CDR2 (germline): LNHDA, SQIVND (reference sequence). The CDR3 region is CASSRRPPGRKNHSYEQYF. The CDR3 DNA reads TGTGCCAGTAGTAGGCGACCGCCGGGACGCAAAAACCACTCCTACGAGCAGTACTTC.

The rearrangement links TRBV5-4 to TRBJ1-2; maybe TRBD1 (6 bases). The V gene lost 2 bases and the J gene lost 1 base, with 12 bases spanning the gap. Germline V gene lookup returns CDR1 SGHNT and CDR2 YYREEE (reference sequence). The CDR3 consists of 15 residues. The CDR3 DNA is TGTGCCAGCAGCTTCAGGGGCGATAATAACTATGGCTACACCTTC. This gives the protein CASSFRGDNNYGYTF.

V is TRBV28 and J is TRBJ1-1, with D perhaps matching TRBD1 (5 bases). V shed 1 base and J shed 5 bases, with 11 bases lying between them. Germline V gene data show CDR1 as MDHEN and CDR2 as SYDVKM. This CDR3 comprises 14 residues. CDR3 in amino acids: CASSLYVGGTEAFF. CDR3 DNA: TGTGCCAGCAGTTTATATGTCGGGGGGACTGAAGCTTTCTTT.

CDR3 in amino acids: CASSPRTGANYGYTF. CDR3 sequence (DNA): TGTGCCAGCAGTCCGCGGACAGGGGCCAACTATGGCTACACCTTC. The chain has TRBV27 and TRBJ1-2; TRBD1 matches at 9 bases. The V and J ends lost 5 bases and 2 bases, in that order; junction bases with no gene match: 6. The CDR3 sequence is 15 residues long. The germline gives CDR1 MNHEY, CDR2 SMNVEV (reference sequence).

The chain has TRBV14 and TRBJ1-2; the D gene is possibly TRBD1 (6 bases). Germline-derived CDR1 and CDR2 are SGHDN and FVKESK. Trimming left V 4 bases short and J 6 bases short, with 21 bases between. The CDR3 totals 16 residues. CDR3 amino acids: CASSPRGGLVGDGYTF. The CDR3 DNA reads as TGTGCCAGCAGCCCTCGCGGGGGCTTGGTTGGGGATGGCTACACCTTC. Based on the CDR3 plus reference TRBV14 and TRBJ1-2, the full variable domain is EAGVTQFPSHSVIEKGQTVTLRCDPISGHDNLYWYRRVMGKEIKFLLHFVKESKQDESGMPNNRFLAERTGGTYSTLKVQPAELEDSGVYFCASSPRGGLVGDGYTFGSGTRLTVV.

V usage is TRBV11-2 and J usage is TRBJ1-1; weak D call: TRBD1 (5 bases). V was shortened by 7 bases and J by 4 bases, with 16 bases between the two germline ends. CDR3 length: 14 residues. Germline assignment: CDR1 SGHAT and CDR2 FQNNGV. The CDR3 here is CASNIFGGSTEAFF. CDR3 in DNA: TGTGCCAGCAACATTTTTGGGGGTAGCACTGAAGCTTTCTTT.

CDR3 in DNA: TGTGCCAGCAGTTACGCGCTAGGTAGCTCCTACGAGCAGTACTTC. It is translated as CASSYALGSSYEQYF. The chain has TRBV6-6 and TRBJ2-7; no clear D. The length of the CDR3 is 15 residues. The germline gives CDR1 MNHNY, CDR2 SVGAGI (reference sequence). V dropped 2 bases and J dropped 0 bases, with 11 bases sitting between them.

The chain uses TRBV21-1 and TRBJ2-3; the D call TRBD2 from the table was never checked on the DNA. TRBV21-1 is noted as a pseudogene. The CDR3 is 15 amino acids. DNA for the CDR3: TGTGCCAGCAGCAAACGGGACTCCGGCACAGATACGCAGTATTTT. It is translated as CASSKRDSGTDTQYF.

V and J are TRBV27 and TRBJ2-5, with unresolved D. Trimming took 5 bases from V and 3 from J, leaving 10 bases between them. The CDR3 sequence is 13 residues long. Germline CDR1 is MNHEY and CDR2 is SMNVEV (reference sequence). The chain's CDR3 is CASSPLSEETQYF. Written as DNA, the CDR3 is TGTGCCAGCAGTCCTTTAAGTGAAGAGACCCAGTACTTC.